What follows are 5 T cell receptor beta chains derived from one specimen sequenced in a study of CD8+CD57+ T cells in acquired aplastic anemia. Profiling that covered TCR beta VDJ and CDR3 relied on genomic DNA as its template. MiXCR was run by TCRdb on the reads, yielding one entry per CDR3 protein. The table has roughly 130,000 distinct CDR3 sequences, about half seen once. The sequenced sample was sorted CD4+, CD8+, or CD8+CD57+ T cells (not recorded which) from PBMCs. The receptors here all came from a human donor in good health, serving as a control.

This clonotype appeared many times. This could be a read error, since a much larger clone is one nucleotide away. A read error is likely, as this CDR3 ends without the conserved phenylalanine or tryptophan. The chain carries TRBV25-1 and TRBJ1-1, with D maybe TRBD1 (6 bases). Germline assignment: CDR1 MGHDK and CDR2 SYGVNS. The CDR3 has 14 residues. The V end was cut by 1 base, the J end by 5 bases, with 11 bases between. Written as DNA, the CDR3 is TGTGCCAGCAGTGAATCGGGGGGGCGGACTGAAGCTTTCTCT. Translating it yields CASSESGGRTEAFS.

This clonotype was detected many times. CDR3 bases: TGTGCCAGCAGCCCACGACAGGGAAGTTCCTACGAGCAGTACTTC. Protein product: CASSPRQGSSYEQYF. The gene calls are TRBV11-3 and TRBJ2-7; 7 nucleotides align to TRBD1. The trim removed 5 bases at V and 1 base at J, leaving 8 bases unmatched. CDR1 and CDR2 from the germline V gene are SGHNT and YENEEA. The length of the CDR3 is 15 residues. The whole variable domain, remainder taken from reference TRBV11-3 and TRBJ2-7, is EAGVVQSPRYKIIEKKQPVAFWCNPISGHNTLYWYLQNLGQGPELLIRYENEEAVDDSQLPKDRFSAERLKGVDSTLKIQPAELGDSAVYLCASSPRQGSSYEQYFGPGTRLTVT.

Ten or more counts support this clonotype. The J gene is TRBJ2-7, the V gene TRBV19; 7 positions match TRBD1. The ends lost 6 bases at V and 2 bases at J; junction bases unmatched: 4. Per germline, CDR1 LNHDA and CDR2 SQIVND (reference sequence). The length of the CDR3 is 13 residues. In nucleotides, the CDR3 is TGTGCCAGTAGCTTGACAGGGCCCTACGAGCAGTACTTC. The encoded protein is CASSLTGPYEQYF.

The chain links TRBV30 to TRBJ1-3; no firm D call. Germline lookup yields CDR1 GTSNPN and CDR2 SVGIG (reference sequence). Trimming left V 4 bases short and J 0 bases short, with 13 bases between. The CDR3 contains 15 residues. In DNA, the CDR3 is TGTGCCTGGAAACCCCGGAGGGCCTCTGGAAACACCATATATTTT. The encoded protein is CAWKPRRASGNTIYF.

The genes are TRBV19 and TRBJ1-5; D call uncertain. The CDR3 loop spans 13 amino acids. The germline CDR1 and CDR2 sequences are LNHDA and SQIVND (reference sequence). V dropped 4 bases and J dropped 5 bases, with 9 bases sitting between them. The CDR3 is CASSTLRDQPQHF. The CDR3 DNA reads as TGTGCCAGTAGTACCCTTCGCGATCAGCCCCAGCATTTT.